This TCR beta chain was identified during a study of OX40 agonist ivuxolimab in advanced cancers. Study conclusions and caveats: The mean number of expanded clones was higher in CD8+ T cells than in CD4+. The expanded peripheral T cells' antigen specificity was not determined.

Profiling relied on immunoSEQ multiplex PCR, and the TCRdb table lists in-frame clones only, not all of them. The repertoire holds 90,000 to 95,000 clones, with approximately 81% as singletons. The V gene's germline CDR1 is SEHNR and CDR2 FQNEAQ (reference sequence). The CDR3 length is 14 residues. Trimming at V came to 5 bases and at J to 6 bases, leaving 9 bases not matched to a gene. This clone showed up just once. No antigen is known for it. The sequence was obtained from an adult with an advanced solid tumor such as melanoma, head and neck, liver or kidney cancer. This material consisted of CD4+ or CD8+ T cells sorted from blood, taken in a trial of the OX40 agonist ivuxolimab. The V gene is TRBV7-9, the J gene TRBJ1-2; 7 bases match TRBD1. In nucleotides, the CDR3 is TGTGCCAGCAGCCCCGGACAGGAAGTCGATGGCTACACCTTC. Residues: CASSPGQEVDGYTF.